Sequencing of this T cell receptor beta chain was carried out in a study of cytomegalovirus exposure and HLA in healthy donors. Background on the study: Ancestry clustering placed roughly four fifths of a few hundred genotyped donors in the Caucasian-associated cluster. Overall study findings and caveats: In a later analysis, a missense DCLRE1C variant was linked to TCR beta V- and J-gene trimming. The CMV antigen specificity of a few CMV-associated chains was confirmed through in vitro analysis.

This PCR relied on a set of 60 Vbeta primers and 13 Jbeta primers. Profiled with immunoSEQ multiplex PCR; TCRdb holds only in-frame clones, not every one. The data hold 200,000 or so clones, with over 65% observed a single time. As regards this clone: The antigen is undetermined.

Sequencing was performed on PBMCs. The receptor's source is a man aged 18 to 35 in good health and CMV-seronegative.

The CDR3 coding sequence is TGTGCCAGCAGTGAAGCGGACAGGGGCCCTAGATCTAGGAGCAATCAGCCCCAGCATTTT. This codes for CASSEADRGPRSRSNQPQHF. The chain uses TRBV2 and TRBJ1-5; TRBD1 matches 9 bases. The CDR3 totals 20 residues. Germline CDR1 reads SNHLY; CDR2 reads FYNNEI. With V trimmed by 0 bases and J by 1 base, 13 bases remained unmatched.